The source of this T cell receptor beta chain is a study of OX40 agonist ivuxolimab in advanced cancers. Sequenced by immunoSEQ multiplex PCR; TCRdb stores in-frame clones only, minus some. The table records roughly 56,000 clones, roughly 82% of them present only once. This CDR3 contains 14 residues. The trim removed 6 bases at V and 1 base at J, leaving 2 bases unmatched. CDR1 and CDR2 from the germline V gene are SGHTA and FQGTGA. The chain has TRBV7-3 and TRBJ2-3, with 9 bases lining up with TRBD2. The specimen was CD4+ or CD8+ T cells sorted from blood, collected in a trial of the OX40 agonist ivuxolimab. This TCR derives from an adult with an advanced solid tumor such as melanoma, head and neck, liver or kidney cancer. The CDR3 DNA reads as TGTGCCAGCAGACGGACTAGCGGCACAGATACGCAGTATTTT. Its protein product is CASRRTSGTDTQYF. Based on the CDR3 plus reference TRBV7-3 and TRBJ2-3, the full variable domain is GAGVSQTPSNKVTEKGKYVELRCDPISGHTALYWYRQSLGQGPEFLIYFQGTGAADDSGLPNDRFFAVRPEGSVSTLKIQRTERGDSAVYLCASRRTSGTDTQYFGPGTRLTVL.